This T cell receptor (beta chain) was sequenced for a study of vaccination and CD4 T cells after COVID-19. Remarks on this clonotype: Its target is unknown.

V lost 1 base and J 0 bases, leaving 10 bases between the germline ends. CDR3 length: 16 amino acids. Germline V lookup: CDR1 MNHNS, CDR2 SASEGT. Oncomine TCR Beta short-read sequencing was applied to DNA from cultured CD4+ T cells. TCRdb recomputed calls from the PCR reads with MiXCR, one row per CDR3 protein. The sample lists 2,000 to 2,500 distinct CDR3 sequences; about a third were seen once. Treatment here: roughly 11-day PBMC culture with coronavirus spike peptide pools or control peptides (ViraFEST assay). Gathering of the CD4+ T cells, from the unexposed donor, took place before the COVID-19 pandemic (2011-2018).

The chain links TRBV6-1 to TRBJ1-3; D uncertain. Input material: CD4+ T cells from blood, cultured in vitro. The clonotype was recovered from a human donor in good health. Written as DNA, the CDR3 is TGTGCCAGCAGTGAAGGGTACGGTAGCTCTGGAAACACCATATATTTT. It is translated as CASSEGYGSSGNTIYF.